The clone carrying this T cell receptor beta chain was counted between two and nine times. An end of the junction does not agree with germline; a read error may underlie this. This entry belongs to a study of blood T cells in healthy people across ages. With a J-beta primer mix and a sample-barcoded 5' primer, a second PCR ran about 7 to 12 cycles. TCRdb fed the 5' RACE reads into MiXCR, producing one record per CDR3 protein. Of under 1,100,000 distinct CDR3 sequences listed, roughly a quarter are singletons. Germline V gene sequence: CDR1 DFQATT, CDR2 SNEGSKA (reference sequence). The CDR3 contains 16 residues. The same sample was also used in a study of T cells of mothers and their children. That report notes: Sequencing returned over 9 million TCR beta CDR3 reads per mother and roughly 3.1 million per child. Compared with unrelated pairs, related mother-child pairs had slightly higher, non-significant overlap.

The J gene is TRBJ2-3, the V gene TRBV20-1; 8 nucleotides line up with TRBD2. This receptor was identified in a girl aged 2 to 10 in good health. Sequencing input: blood. The CDR3 region is CSARDLGLGFADTRYF. The CDR3 coding sequence is TGCAGTGCTAGAGATCTGGGACTAGGATTCGCGGATACGCGGTATTTT.